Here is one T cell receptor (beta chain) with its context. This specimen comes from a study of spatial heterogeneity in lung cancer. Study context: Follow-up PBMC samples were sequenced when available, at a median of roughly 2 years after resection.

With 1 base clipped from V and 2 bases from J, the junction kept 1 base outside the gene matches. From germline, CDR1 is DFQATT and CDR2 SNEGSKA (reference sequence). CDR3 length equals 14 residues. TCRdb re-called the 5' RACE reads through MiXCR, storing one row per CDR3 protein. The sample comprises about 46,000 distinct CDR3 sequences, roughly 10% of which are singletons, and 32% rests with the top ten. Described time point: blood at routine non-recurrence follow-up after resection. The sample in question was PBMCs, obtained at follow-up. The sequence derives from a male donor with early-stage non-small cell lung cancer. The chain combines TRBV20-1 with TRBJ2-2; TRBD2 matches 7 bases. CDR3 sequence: CSARAGGNTGELFF. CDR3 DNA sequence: TGCAGTGCTAGAGCGGGGGGAAACACCGGGGAGCTGTTTTTT.